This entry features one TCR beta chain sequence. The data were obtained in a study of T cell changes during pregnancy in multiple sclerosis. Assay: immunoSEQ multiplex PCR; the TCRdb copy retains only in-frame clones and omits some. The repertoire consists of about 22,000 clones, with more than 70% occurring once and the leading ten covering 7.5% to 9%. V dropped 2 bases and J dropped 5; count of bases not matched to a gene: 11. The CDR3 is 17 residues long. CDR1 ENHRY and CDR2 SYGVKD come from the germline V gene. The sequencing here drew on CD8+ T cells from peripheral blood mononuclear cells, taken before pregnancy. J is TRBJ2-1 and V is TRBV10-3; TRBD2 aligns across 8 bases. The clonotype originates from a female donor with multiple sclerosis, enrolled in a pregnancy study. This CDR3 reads CAISEAREGPLHNEQFF. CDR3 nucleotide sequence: TGTGCCATCAGTGAGGCACGGGAGGGCCCGCTACACAATGAGCAGTTCTTC.